Each of the 10 T cell receptor beta chains below was sequenced from the same sample in a study of T-cell memory formation after mild COVID-19. From the 5' RACE reads, TCRdb called clonotypes with MiXCR, one entry per CDR3 protein. Here the sample spans 300,000 to 350,000 distinct CDR3 sequences, under 15% being singletons. Sequencing used PBMCs or a T cell subset sorted from them (not recorded which). Every receptor here comes from a man between 18 and 35 years old who had mild COVID-19 (a few samples of this study predate the infection). Cell type and time point are not known.

This clonotype was counted once. The CDR3 nucleotides are TGTGCCAGCAGCTTATTAGTGGGAAATGAAAAACTGTTTTTT. It is translated as CASSLLVGNEKLFF. This chain joins TRBV7-9 and TRBJ1-4; no clear D gene. CDR3 length: 14 residues. With 2 bases removed from V and 5 bases from J, the gap between germline ends came to 9 bases. Germline values: CDR1 SEHNR, CDR2 FQNEAQ (reference sequence). Variable domain in full (rest from reference TRBV7-9 and TRBJ1-4): DTGVSQNPRHKITKRGQNVTFRCDPISEHNRLYWYRQTLGQGPEFLTYFQNEAQLEKSRLLSDRFSAERPKGSFSTLEIQRTEQGDSAMYLCASSLLVGNEKLFFGSGTQLSVL.

This clonotype appeared many times. The chain carries TRBV6-5 and TRBJ2-3; no firm D call. CDR1 MNHEY and CDR2 SVGAGI come from the germline V gene. Trimming removed 4 bases from V and 2 bases from J, with 13 bases in between. CDR3 length: 15 amino acids. DNA for the CDR3: TGTGCCAGCAGTTCGGGTCGGGTCCTCACAGATACGCAGTATTTT. Residues: CASSSGRVLTDTQYF.

This clonotype came up a few times. The V and J genes are TRBV7-3 and TRBJ1-6; D ambiguous. V shed 0 bases and J shed 10 bases, with 10 bases lying between them. In germline, CDR1 is SGHTA, CDR2 FQGTGA. The CDR3 extends over 14 amino acids. CDR3 coding DNA: TGTGCCAGCAGCTTAACGTATACCGGGTCACCCCTCCACTTT. It codes for CASSLTYTGSPLHF.

This clonotype was detected a few times. The gene calls are TRBV29-1 and TRBJ1-1, with D unclear. Trimming removed 6 bases from V and 2 bases from J, with 4 bases in between. The V gene's germline CDR1 is SQVTM and CDR2 ANQGSEA. This CDR3 contains 10 residues. This chain's CDR3 is CSVSNTEAFF. Written as DNA, the CDR3 is TGCAGCGTAAGTAACACTGAAGCTTTCTTT.

V gene TRBV7-2 combines with J gene TRBJ1-1; D not certain. Germline V gene data show CDR1 as SGHTA and CDR2 as FQGNSA. Trimming cost V 4 bases and J 6 bases, with 21 bases left between them. The CDR3 length is 16 residues. CDR3 loop: CASSSKIGRERAEAFF. The CDR3, as DNA: TGTGCCAGCAGCTCCAAAATTGGACGGGAGAGGGCTGAAGCTTTCTTT.

This clonotype turned up a few times. V is TRBV27 and J is TRBJ1-5; 10 positions agree with TRBD1. V gave up 6 bases and J gave up 3 bases; unmatched junction bases: 5. The CDR3 extends over 15 amino acids. Germline V gene lookup returns CDR1 MNHEY and CDR2 SMNVEV (reference sequence). The CDR3 region is CASSVGTGVNQPQHF. CDR3 sequence (DNA): TGTGCCAGCAGCGTTGGGACAGGGGTCAATCAGCCCCAGCATTTT.

This clonotype occurred a few times. The rearrangement links TRBV5-1 to TRBJ2-7; D remains ambiguous. Per germline, CDR1 SGHRS and CDR2 YFSETQ. V lost 0 bases to trimming and J lost 3 bases, with 7 bases between them. There are 13 residues in the CDR3. CDR3: CASSLGDGYEQYV. The DNA for the CDR3 is TGCGCCAGCAGCTTGGGGGATGGCTACGAGCAGTACGTC.

This chain connects TRBV12-3 or TRBV12-4 to TRBJ1-5; no clear D gene. The CDR3 loop spans 14 amino acids. The ends were cut back, 7 bases at V and 6 bases at J, with 16 bases in the middle. The CDR3 loop reads CASTRGQVGQPQHF. CDR3 bases: TGTGCCAGCACCCGAGGGCAGGTGGGTCAGCCCCAGCATTTT.

This clonotype was picked up a small number of times. The rearrangement uses TRBV12-3 or TRBV12-4 and TRBJ2-1, with D possibly matching TRBD1 (6 bases). The CDR3 extends over 15 amino acids. The V and J ends lost 2 bases and 8 bases respectively, with 16 bases between them. The CDR3 here is CASSLLGHLRDEQFF. Written as DNA, the CDR3 is TGTGCCAGCAGTTTACTGGGACACCTCAGGGATGAGCAGTTCTTC.

This clonotype showed up just a few times. This chain joins TRBV7-2 and TRBJ2-3; D remains ambiguous. Per the germline V gene, CDR1 is SGHTA and CDR2 is FQGNSA. CDR3 size: 13 residues. Trimming removed 6 bases at V and 10 bases at J, with 17 bases between. CDR3 coding DNA: TGTGCCAGCAGTCCACCCCTCTCCGAACCGCAGTATTTT. It specifies CASSPPLSEPQYF.